The clone carrying this T cell receptor beta chain showed up many times. Its antigen is as yet unknown. This sample was taken from a study of T cells in Graves' hyperthyroidism and ophthalmopathy. Points from the study as a whole: For ophthalmopathy, model prediction preceded onset by a median 6.5 months.

Researchers amplified the TCR beta CDR3 regions from RNA transcripts. TCR CDR3 underwent first-round RT-PCR with the HTBI primer set. TCRdb re-called the multiplex PCR reads with MiXCR, one entry per CDR3 protein. The sample lists more than 550,000 distinct CDR3 sequences; 17% were seen once. The sequence derives from a man aged 45 to 65 with Graves' hyperthyroidism. The specimen was blood.

The CDR3 loop is CASSRAANTEAFF. CDR3 nucleotides: TGTGCCAGCAGCCGAGCGGCGAACACTGAAGCTTTCTTT. V gene TRBV7-9 combines with J gene TRBJ1-1; unclear D gene. The length of the CDR3 is 13 residues. Germline V lookup: CDR1 SEHNR, CDR2 FQNEAQ (reference sequence). V lost 5 bases to trimming and J lost 1 base, with 8 bases between them.